This T cell receptor beta chain was sequenced in a study of blood T cell repertoires in COVID-19. Turning to the study itself: The United States, Italy and Spain provided the acute and convalescent COVID-19 samples.

CDR1 MNHEY and CDR2 SVGAGI come from the germline V gene. The CDR3 contains 10 residues. The germline V and J ends were trimmed by 7 bases and 3 bases, with 4 bases remaining between them. Authors' processing steps: Nucleated cell number was recorded as an estimate derived from reference gene primer amplification. Sequencing was performed with immunoSEQ multiplex PCR; in TCRdb, only in-frame clones are kept and a portion is missing. The DNA gave D and trimming, while V, J and clone size come from that table. The repertoire holds fewer than 65,000 clones, with around 84% as singletons. This TCR was sampled from a human donor in a cohort sampled during active COVID-19. The chain joins TRBV6-5 to TRBJ2-7; D call uncertain. The sequenced sample consisted of peripheral blood. The CDR3 coding sequence is TGTGCCAGCAACAACTACGAGCAGTACTTC. Encoded protein: CASNNYEQYF.